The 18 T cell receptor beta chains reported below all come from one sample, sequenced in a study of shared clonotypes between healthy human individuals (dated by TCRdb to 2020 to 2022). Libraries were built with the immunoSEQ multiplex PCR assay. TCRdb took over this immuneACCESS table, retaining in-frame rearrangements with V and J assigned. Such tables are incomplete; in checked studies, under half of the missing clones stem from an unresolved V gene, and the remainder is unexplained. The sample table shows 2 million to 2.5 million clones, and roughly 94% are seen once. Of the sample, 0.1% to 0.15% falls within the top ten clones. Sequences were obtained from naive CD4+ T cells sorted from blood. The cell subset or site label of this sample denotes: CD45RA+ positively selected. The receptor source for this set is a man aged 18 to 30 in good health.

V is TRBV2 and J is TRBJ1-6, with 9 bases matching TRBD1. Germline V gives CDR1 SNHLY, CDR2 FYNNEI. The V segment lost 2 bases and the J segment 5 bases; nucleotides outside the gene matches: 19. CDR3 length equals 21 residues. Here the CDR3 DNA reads TGTGCCAGCAGTGAAAATCTTGGACTGGGACAGGGTTATAGGGATAATTCACCCCTCCACTTT. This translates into CASSENLGLGQGYRDNSPLHF.

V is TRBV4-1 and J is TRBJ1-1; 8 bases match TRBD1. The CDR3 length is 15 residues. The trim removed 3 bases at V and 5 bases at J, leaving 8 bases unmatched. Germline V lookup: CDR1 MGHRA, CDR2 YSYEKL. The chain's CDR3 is CASSQRQGLSTEAFF. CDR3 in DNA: TGCGCCAGCAGCCAGAGACAGGGGTTGAGTACTGAAGCTTTCTTT.

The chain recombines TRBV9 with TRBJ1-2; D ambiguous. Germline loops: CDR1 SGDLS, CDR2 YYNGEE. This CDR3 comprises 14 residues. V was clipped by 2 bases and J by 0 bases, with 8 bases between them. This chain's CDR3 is CASSVRETNYGYTF. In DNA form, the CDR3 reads TGTGCCAGCAGCGTTCGCGAGACTAACTATGGCTACACCTTC.

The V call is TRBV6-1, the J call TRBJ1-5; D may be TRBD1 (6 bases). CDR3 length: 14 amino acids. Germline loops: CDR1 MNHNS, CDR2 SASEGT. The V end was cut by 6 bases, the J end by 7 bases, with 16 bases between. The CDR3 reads CASRATGGEQPQHF. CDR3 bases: TGTGCCAGCAGAGCGACAGGAGGGGAGCAGCCCCAGCATTTT.

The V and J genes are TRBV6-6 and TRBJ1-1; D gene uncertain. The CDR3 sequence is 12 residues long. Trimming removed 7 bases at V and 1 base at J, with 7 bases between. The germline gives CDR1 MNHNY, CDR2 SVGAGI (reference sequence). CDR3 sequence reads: CASNDGNTEAFF. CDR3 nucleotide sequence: TGTGCCAGCAATGACGGGAACACTGAAGCTTTCTTT.

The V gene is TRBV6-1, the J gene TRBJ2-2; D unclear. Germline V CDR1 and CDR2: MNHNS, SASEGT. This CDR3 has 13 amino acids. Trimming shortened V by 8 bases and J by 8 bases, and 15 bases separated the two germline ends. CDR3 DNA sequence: TGTGCCAGCGGTCCCAGCCGACCAGGGGAGCTGTTTTTT. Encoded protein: CASGPSRPGELFF.

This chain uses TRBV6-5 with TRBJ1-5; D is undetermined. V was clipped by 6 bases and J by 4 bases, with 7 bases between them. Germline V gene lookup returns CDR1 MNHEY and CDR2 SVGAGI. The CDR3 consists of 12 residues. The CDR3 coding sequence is TGTGCCAGCAGACAACCTAATCAGCCCCAGCATTTT. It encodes CASRQPNQPQHF.

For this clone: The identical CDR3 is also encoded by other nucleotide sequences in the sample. The CDR3 DNA reads TGTGCCAGCAGTGTGGTTGGCTACACCTTC. It codes for CASSVVGYTF. The chain links TRBV6-1 to TRBJ1-2; D ambiguous. CDR3 length equals 10 residues. V was shortened by 4 bases and J by 7 bases, with 4 bases between the two germline ends. Germline assignment: CDR1 MNHNS and CDR2 SASEGT.

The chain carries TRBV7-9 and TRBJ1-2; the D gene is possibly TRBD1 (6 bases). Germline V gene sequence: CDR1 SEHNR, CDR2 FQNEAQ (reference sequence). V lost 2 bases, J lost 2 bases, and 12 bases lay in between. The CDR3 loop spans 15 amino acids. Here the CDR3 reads CASSLWLQGNYGYTF. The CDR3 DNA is TGTGCCAGCAGCTTATGGCTCCAGGGGAACTATGGCTACACCTTC.

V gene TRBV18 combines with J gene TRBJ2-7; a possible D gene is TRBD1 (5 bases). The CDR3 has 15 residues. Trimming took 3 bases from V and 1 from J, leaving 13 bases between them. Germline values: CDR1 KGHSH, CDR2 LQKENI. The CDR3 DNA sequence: TGTGCCAGCTCACCTCCCCTGGGGCCGTCCTACGAGCAGTACTTC. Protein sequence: CASSPPLGPSYEQYF.

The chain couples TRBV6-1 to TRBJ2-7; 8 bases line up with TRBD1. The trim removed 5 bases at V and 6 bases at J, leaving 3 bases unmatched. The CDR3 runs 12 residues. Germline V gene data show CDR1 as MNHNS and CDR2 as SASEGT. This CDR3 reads CASSTQGGEQYF. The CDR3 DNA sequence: TGTGCCAGCAGTACACAGGGGGGCGAGCAGTACTTC.

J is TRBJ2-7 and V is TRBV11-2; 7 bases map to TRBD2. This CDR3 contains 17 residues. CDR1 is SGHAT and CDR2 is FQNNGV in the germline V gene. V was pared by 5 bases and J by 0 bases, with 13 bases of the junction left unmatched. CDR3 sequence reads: CASSHISSGFSSYEQYF. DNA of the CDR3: TGTGCCAGCAGCCACATTAGTAGCGGGTTTAGCTCCTACGAGCAGTACTTC.

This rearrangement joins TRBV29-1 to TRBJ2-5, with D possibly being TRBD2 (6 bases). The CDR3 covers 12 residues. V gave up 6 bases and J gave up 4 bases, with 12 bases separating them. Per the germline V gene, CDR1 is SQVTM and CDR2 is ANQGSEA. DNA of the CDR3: TGCAGCGTCCGGACTAACCCAGAGACCCAGTACTTC. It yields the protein CSVRTNPETQYF.

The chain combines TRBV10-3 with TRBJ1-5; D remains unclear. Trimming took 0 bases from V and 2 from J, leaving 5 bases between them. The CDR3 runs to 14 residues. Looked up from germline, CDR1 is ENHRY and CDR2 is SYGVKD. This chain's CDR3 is CAISESPGNQPQHF. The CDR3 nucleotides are TGTGCCATCAGTGAGTCCCCGGGCAATCAGCCCCAGCATTTT.

In DNA form, the CDR3 reads TGTGCCAGCAGTGCCCTAGAAGTCGACAATGAGCAGTTCTTC. Its protein product is CASSALEVDNEQFF. The chain has TRBV2 and TRBJ2-1; D is unclear. The V end lost 4 bases, the J end lost 5 bases, and 12 bases lay between the germline ends. The CDR3 runs to 14 residues. The V gene's germline CDR1 is SNHLY and CDR2 FYNNEI.

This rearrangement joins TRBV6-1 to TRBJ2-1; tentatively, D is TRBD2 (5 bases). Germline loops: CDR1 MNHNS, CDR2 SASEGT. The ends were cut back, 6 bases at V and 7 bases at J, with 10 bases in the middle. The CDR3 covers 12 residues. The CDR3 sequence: CASREDLNEQFF. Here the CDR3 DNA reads TGTGCCAGCAGGGAGGATCTGAATGAGCAGTTCTTC.

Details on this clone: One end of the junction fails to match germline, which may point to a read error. CDR3 sequence reads: CASSPVGYSSPLHF. Here the CDR3 DNA reads TGTGCCAGCAGCCCAGTAGGGTATAGTTCACCCCTCCACTTT. V and J are TRBV27 and TRBJ1-6, with D unresolved. CDR1 MNHEY and CDR2 SMNVEV come from the germline V gene (reference sequence). The CDR3 totals 14 residues.

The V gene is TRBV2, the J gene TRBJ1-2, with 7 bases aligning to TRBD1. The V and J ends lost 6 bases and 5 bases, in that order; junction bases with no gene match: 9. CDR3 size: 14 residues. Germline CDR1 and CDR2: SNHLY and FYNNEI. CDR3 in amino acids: CASSDWGQKYGYTF. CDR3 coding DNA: TGTGCCAGCAGCGACTGGGGACAGAAATATGGCTACACCTTC.